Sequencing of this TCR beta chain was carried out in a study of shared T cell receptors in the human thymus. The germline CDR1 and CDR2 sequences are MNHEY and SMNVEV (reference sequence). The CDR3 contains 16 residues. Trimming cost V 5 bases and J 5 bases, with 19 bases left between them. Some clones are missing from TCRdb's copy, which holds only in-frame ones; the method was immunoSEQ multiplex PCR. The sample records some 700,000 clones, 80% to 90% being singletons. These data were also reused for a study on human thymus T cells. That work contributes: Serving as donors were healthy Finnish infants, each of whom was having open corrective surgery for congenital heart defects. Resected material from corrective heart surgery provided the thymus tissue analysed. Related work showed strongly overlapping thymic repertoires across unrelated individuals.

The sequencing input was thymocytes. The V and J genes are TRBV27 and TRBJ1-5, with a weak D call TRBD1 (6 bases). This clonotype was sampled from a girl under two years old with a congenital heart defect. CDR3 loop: CASSTLKGTGYQPQHF. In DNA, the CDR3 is TGTGCCAGCAGTACCCTTAAAGGAACAGGGTATCAGCCCCAGCATTTT.